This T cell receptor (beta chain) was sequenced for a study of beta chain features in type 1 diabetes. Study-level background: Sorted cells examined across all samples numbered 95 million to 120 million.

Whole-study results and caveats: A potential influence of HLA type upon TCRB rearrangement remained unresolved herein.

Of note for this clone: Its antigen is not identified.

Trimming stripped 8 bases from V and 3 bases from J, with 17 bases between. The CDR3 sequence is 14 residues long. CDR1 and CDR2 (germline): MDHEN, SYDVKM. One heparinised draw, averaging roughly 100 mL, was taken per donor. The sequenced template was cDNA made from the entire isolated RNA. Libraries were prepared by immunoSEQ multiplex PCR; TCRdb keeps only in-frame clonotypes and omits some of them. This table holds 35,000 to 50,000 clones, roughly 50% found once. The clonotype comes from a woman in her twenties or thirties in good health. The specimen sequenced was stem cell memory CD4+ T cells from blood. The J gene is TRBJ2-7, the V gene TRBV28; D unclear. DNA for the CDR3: TGTGCCAGCGAAACGTCAGGTCTGGACTACGAGCAGTACTTC. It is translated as CASETSGLDYEQYF.